This TCR beta chain appears in the sequencing data of a study of blood T cell repertoires in COVID-19. Across the whole study: Collection of acute and convalescent COVID-19 samples took place in the United States, Italy and Spain. PBMCs, B-cell-depleted T cells, or T cells were the source of the cDNA or gDNA that made up the material.

This clone showed up just a few times. Original analysis: Scientists estimated how many nucleated cells there were by amplifying reference gene primers. The method was immunoSEQ multiplex PCR; TCRdb's version includes in-frame clones alone and lacks a portion of them. That table is the source of V, J and clone size, and D and trimming were worked out from the DNA. The sample yields about 110,000 clones, nearly 85% seen once. CDR3 length: 16 amino acids. Germline CDR1 MNHEY, CDR2 SVGEGT. Trimming cost V 2 bases and J 0 bases, with 13 bases left between them. The TCR was taken from a woman aged 45-60 years with acute or convalescent COVID-19. The rearrangement links TRBV6-2 or TRBV6-3 to TRBJ1-1; TRBD1 is a possible D gene (6 bases). The sequenced sample was peripheral blood. The CDR3: CASSYLRDTLNTEAFF. CDR3 DNA sequence: TGTGCCAGCAGTTACCTAAGGGACACCTTGAACACTGAAGCTTTCTTT.